This record concerns one TCR beta chain sequence. Its antigen is not known. Quantitative 5'-RACE with molecular barcodes produced the TCR beta libraries. In TCRdb, the 5' RACE reads were re-called with MiXCR into one record per CDR3 protein. The sample has roughly 440,000 distinct CDR3 sequences; roughly 15% are singletons. This CDR3 contains 17 residues. The trim removed 2 bases at V and 1 base at J, leaving 10 bases unmatched. Germline-derived CDR1 and CDR2 are SGHTA and FQGNSA. The data stem from a study of CD8 T cells in ankylosing spondylitis. Overall study findings and caveats: There was a TCR beta motif, made of several highly homologous variants, that appeared characteristic of ankylosing spondylitis blood. There was reportedly significant enrichment of clones that were disease-linked in matched ankylosing spondylitis synovial fluid. Prior work had noted some motif variants in reactive arthritis blood and synovial fluid. CD8+ cells made up the disease-linked clones, which were relatively rare in peripheral blood.

The clonotype originates from a male donor with ankylosing spondylitis. Input material: blood, either unsorted or a sorted T cell fraction (not recorded which). The chain joins TRBV7-2 to TRBJ2-5, with 7 bases lining up with TRBD2. The CDR3 DNA is TGTGCCAGCAGCTTAAGTATGCCGGGAGGTCCCCAAGAGACCCAGTACTTC. Translation: CASSLSMPGGPQETQYF.